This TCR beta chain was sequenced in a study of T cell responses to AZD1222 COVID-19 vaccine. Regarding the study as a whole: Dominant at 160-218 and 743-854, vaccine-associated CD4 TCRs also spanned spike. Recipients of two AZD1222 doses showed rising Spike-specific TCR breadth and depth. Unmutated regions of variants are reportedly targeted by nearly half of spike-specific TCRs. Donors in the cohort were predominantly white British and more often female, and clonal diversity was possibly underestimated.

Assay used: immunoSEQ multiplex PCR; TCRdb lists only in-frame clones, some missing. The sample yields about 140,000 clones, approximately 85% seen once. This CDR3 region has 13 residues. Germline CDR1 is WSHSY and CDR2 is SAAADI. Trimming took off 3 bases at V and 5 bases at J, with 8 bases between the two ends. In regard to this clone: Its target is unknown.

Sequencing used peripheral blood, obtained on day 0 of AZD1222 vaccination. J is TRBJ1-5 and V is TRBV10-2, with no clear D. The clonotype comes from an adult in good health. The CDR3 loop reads CASSEQTYQPQHF. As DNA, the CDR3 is TGCGCCAGCAGTGAACAGACCTATCAGCCCCAGCATTTT.